This TCR beta chain emerged from a study of shared clonotypes between healthy human individuals. Notes on the study in general: The low donor count limited represented genetic and exposure-history diversity.

The V and J ends lost 4 bases and 4 bases respectively, with 18 bases between them. The CDR3 length is 16 residues. The V gene's germline CDR1 is SGHDN and CDR2 FVKESK. Regarding this clone: Its antigen is still unknown.

CD45RO-negative CD8 cells positively selected for CCR7 made up the naive population, which excluded terminally differentiated effector memory CD45RA+ cells. Participating donors were healthy, HIV-negative adults free of recent acute infections or vaccinations. Methods used by the authors: Filtering differed since immunoSEQ provided only junctions, with no quality scores. Sequencing used immunoSEQ multiplex PCR; TCRdb keeps in-frame clones, though not all of them. The V and J calls and clone size come from that table; D and trimming were worked out from the DNA. The sample shows 700,000 to 950,000 clones, just over 95% of them seen only once.

V gene TRBV14 combines with J gene TRBJ2-3; a weak D match, TRBD2 (6 bases). The receptor's source is a man aged 25-45 years in good health. Sequenced sample: naive CD8+ T cells sorted from blood. The CDR3 spells CASSRTGTYESDTQYF. CDR3 DNA: TGTGCCAGCAGCCGCACCGGGACTTACGAATCAGATACGCAGTATTTT.